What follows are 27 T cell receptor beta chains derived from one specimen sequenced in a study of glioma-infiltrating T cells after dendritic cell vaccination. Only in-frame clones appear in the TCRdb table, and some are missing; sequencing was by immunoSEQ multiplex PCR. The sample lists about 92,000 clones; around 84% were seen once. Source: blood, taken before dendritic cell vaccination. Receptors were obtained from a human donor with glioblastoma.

Here the CDR3 reads CASSPQGVMAEAFF. In DNA, the CDR3 is TGTGCCAGCAGCCCACAGGGGGTGATGGCTGAAGCTTTCTTT. The V call is TRBV6-5, the J call TRBJ1-1, with TRBD1 matching over 8 bases. After removal of 6 bases from V and 6 bases from J, the junction contained 9 bases not matched to a gene. This CDR3 is built from 14 residues. Germline CDR1 is MNHEY and CDR2 is SVGAGI.

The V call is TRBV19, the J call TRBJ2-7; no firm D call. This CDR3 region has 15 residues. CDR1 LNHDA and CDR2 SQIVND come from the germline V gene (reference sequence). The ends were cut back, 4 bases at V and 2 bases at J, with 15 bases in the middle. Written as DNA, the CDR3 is TGTGCCAGTAGTAAAGGATCCTACAGCCCCTACGAGCAGTACTTC. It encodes CASSKGSYSPYEQYF.

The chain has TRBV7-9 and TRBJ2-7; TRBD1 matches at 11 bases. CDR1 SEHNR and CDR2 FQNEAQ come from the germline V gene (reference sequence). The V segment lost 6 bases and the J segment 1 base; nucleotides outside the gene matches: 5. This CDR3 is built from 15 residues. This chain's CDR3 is CASSRGQGASYEQYF. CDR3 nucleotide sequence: TGTGCCAGCAGTCGCGGACAGGGGGCATCCTACGAGCAGTACTTC.

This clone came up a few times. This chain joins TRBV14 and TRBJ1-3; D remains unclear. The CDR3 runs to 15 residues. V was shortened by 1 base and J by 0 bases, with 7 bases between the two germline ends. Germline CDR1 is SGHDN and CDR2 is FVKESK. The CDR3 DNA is TGTGCCAGCAGCCAAGCCCGGTACTCTGGAAACACCATATATTTT. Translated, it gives CASSQARYSGNTIYF.

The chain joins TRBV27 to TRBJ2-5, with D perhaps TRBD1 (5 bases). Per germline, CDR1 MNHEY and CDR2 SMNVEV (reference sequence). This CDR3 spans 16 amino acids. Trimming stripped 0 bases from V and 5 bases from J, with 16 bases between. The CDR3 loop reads CASSLSPNQGSETQYF. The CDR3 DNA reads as TGTGCCAGCAGTTTATCCCCCAACCAGGGTTCGGAGACCCAGTACTTC.

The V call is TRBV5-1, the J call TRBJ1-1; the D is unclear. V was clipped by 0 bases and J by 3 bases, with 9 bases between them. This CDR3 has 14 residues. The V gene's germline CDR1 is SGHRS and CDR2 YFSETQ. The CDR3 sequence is CASSLGHPHTEAFF. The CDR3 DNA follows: TGCGCCAGCAGCTTGGGGCACCCTCACACTGAAGCTTTCTTT.

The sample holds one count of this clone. The DNA for the CDR3 is TGCACCTTTGAGTGCCAGGAACAGGGCCCCGCGAACACCGGGGAGCTGTTTTTT. Residues: CTFECQEQGPANTGELFF. This chain joins TRBV29-1 and TRBJ2-2; weak D call: TRBD1 (6 bases). Looked up from germline, CDR1 is SQVTM and CDR2 is ANQGSEA. The CDR3 extends over 18 amino acids.

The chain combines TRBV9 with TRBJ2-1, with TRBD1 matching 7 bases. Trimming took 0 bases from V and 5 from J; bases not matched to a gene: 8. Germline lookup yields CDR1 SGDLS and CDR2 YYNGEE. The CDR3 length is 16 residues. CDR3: CASSVETGALHNEQFF. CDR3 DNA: TGTGCCAGCAGCGTAGAAACAGGGGCCTTACACAATGAGCAGTTCTTC.

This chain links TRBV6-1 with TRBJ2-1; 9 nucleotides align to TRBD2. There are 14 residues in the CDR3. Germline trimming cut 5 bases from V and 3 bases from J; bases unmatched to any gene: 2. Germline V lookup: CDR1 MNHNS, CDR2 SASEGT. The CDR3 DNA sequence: TGTGCCAGCAGTCGCGGGGGGGACTACAATGAGCAGTTCTTC. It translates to CASSRGGDYNEQFF.

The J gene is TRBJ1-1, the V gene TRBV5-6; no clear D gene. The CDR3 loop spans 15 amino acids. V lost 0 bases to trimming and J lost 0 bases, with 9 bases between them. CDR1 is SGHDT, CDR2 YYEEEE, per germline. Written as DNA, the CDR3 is TGTGCCAGCAGCTTGGGGCAGACAATGAACACTGAAGCTTTCTTT. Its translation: CASSLGQTMNTEAFF.

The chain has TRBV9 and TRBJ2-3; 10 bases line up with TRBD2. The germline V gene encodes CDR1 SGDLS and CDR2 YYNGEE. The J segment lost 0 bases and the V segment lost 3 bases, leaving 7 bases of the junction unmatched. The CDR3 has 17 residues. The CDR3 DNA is TGTGCCAGCAGCGCGAGACTAGCGGGTGGGAGCACAGATACGCAGTATTTT. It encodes CASSARLAGGSTDTQYF.

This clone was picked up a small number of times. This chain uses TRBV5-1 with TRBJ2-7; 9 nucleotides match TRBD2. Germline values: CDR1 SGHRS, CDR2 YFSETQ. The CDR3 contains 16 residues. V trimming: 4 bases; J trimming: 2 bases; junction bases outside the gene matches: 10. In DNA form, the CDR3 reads TGCGCCAGCAGCCCCCAAGGCCCTAGCGGGACCTACGAGCAGTACTTC. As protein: CASSPQGPSGTYEQYF.

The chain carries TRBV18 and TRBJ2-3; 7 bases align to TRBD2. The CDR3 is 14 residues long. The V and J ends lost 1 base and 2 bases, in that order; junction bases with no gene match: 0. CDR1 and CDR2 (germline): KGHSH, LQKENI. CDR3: CASSPRLATDTQYF. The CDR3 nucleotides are TGTGCCAGCTCACCACGACTAGCCACAGATACGCAGTATTTT. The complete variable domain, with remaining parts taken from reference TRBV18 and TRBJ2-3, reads NAGVMQNPRHLVRRRGQEARLRCSPMKGHSHVYWYRQLPEEGLKFMVYLQKENIIDESGMPKERFSAEFPKEGPSILRIQQVVRGDSAAYFCASSPRLATDTQYFGPGTRLTVL.

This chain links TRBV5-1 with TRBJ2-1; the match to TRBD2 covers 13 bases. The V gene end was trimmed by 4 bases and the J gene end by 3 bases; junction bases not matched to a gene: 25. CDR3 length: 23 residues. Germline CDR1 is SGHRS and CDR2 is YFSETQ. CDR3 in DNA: TGCGCCAGCAGCCCCCGTTTAGGGACTAGCGGGGTTGAATCTCTTCCCCACTACAATGAGCAGTTCTTC. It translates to CASSPRLGTSGVESLPHYNEQFF.

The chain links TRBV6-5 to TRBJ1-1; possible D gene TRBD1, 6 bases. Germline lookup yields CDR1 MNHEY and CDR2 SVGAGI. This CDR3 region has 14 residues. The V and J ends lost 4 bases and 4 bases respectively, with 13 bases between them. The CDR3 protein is CASSFTTGRTEAFF. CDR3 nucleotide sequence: TGTGCCAGCAGTTTCACTACAGGGCGCACTGAAGCTTTCTTT.

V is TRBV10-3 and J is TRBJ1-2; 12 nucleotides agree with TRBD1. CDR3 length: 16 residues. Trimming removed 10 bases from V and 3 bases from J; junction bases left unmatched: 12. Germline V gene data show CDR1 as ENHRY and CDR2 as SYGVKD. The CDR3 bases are TGTGCCAGCAACCCGGGACAGGGGGCTGGGGACTATGGCTACACCTTC. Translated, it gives CASNPGQGAGDYGYTF.

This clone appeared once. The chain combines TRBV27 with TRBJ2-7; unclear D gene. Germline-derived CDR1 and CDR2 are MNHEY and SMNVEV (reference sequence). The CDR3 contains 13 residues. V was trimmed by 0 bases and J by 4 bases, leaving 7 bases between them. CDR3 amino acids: CASSLSLQYEQYF. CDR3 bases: TGTGCCAGCAGTTTATCGTTGCAGTACGAGCAGTACTTC.

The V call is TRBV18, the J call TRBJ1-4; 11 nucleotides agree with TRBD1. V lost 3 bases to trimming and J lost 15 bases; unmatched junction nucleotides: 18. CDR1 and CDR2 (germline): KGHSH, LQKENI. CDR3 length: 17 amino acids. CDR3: CASSPSPSGQGVTKVFF. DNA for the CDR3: TGTGCCAGCTCACCTTCTCCCTCGGGACAGGGGGTGACAAAGGTGTTTTTT.

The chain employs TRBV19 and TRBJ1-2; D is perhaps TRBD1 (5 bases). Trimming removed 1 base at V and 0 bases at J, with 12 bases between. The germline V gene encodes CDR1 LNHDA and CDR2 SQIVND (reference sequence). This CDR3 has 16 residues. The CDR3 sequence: CASSIVQGWTNYGYTF. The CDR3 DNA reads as TGTGCCAGTAGTATAGTTCAGGGATGGACTAACTATGGCTACACCTTC.

The CDR3 sequence: CASSLAESYEQYF. CDR3 sequence (DNA): TGTGCCAGCAGTTTAGCAGAATCCTACGAGCAGTACTTC. V is TRBV27 and J is TRBJ2-7; no clear D. Trimming cost V 2 bases and J 1 base, with 6 bases left between them. Germline V lookup: CDR1 MNHEY, CDR2 SMNVEV (reference sequence). CDR3 length: 13 amino acids.

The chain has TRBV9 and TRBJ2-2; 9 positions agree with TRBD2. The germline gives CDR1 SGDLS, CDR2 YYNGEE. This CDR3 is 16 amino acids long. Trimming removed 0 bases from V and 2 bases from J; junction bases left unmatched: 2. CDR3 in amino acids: CASSVALAGNTGELFF. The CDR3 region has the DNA TGTGCCAGCAGCGTAGCACTAGCGGGCAACACCGGGGAGCTGTTTTTT.

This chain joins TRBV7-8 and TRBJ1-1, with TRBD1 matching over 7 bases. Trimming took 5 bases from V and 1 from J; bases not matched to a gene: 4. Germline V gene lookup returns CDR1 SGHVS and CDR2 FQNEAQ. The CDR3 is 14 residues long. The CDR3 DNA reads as TGTGCCAGCAGCCCGGGACAGACGAACACTGAAGCTTTCTTT. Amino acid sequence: CASSPGQTNTEAFF.

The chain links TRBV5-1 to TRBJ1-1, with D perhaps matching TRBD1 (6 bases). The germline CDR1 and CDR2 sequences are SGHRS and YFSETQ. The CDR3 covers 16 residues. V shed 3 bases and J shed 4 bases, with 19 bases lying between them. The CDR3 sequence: CASSSQTGMLGTEAFF. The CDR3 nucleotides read TGCGCCAGCAGCTCGCAAACAGGGATGTTGGGCACTGAAGCTTTCTTT.

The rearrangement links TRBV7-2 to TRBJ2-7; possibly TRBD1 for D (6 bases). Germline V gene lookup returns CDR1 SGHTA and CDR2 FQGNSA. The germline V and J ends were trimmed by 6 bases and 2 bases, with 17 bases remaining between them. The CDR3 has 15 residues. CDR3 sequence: CASRSRTENPYEQYF. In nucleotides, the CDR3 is TGTGCCAGCAGATCCCGGACAGAGAATCCCTACGAGCAGTACTTC.

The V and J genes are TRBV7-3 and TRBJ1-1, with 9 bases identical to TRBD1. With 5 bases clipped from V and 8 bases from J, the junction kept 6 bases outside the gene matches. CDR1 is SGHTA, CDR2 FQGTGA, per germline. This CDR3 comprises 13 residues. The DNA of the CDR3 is TGTGCCAGCAGCCCGGGACAGGGTACCGAAGCTTTCTTT. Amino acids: CASSPGQGTEAFF.

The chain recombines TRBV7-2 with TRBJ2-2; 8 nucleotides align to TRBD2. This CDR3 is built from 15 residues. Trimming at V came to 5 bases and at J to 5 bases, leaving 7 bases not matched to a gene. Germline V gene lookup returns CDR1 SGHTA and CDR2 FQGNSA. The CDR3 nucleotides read TGTGCCAGCAGCACCCGGGGGGGGCAAACCGGGGAGCTGTTTTTT. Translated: CASSTRGGQTGELFF.

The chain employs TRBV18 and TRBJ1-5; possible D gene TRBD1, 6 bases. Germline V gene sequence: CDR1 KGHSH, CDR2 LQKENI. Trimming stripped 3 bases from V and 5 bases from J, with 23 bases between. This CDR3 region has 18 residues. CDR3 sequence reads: CASSPRPLLQGMDQPQHF. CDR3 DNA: TGTGCCAGCTCACCGCGACCACTCCTCCAGGGGATGGATCAGCCCCAGCATTTT.